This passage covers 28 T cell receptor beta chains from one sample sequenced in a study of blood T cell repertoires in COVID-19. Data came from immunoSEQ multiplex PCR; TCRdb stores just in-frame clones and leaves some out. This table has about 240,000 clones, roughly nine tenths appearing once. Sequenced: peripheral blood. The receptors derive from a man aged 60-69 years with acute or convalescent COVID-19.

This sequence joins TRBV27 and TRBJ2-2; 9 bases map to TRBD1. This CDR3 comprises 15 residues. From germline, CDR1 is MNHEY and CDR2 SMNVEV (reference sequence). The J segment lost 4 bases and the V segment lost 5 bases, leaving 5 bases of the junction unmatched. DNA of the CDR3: TGTGCCAGCAGTCCCCGGGACAGGGTCACCGGGGAGCTGTTTTTT. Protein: CASSPRDRVTGELFF.

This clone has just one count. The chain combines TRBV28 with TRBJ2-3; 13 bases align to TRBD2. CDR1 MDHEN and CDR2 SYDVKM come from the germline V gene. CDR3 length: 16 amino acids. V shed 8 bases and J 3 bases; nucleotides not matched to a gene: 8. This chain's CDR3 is CASGRTSGSGTDTQYF. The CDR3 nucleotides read TGTGCCAGCGGAAGGACTAGCGGGAGCGGGACAGATACGCAGTATTTT.

The CDR3 nucleotides read TGTGCCAGTAGTATAGCCGGGACAGGGGGCCAGCCCCAGCATTTT. Translating gives CASSIAGTGGQPQHF. V is TRBV19 and J is TRBJ1-5; 12 bases map to TRBD1. Germline lookup yields CDR1 LNHDA and CDR2 SQIVND (reference sequence). Trimming at V came to 1 base and at J to 7 bases, leaving 2 bases not matched to a gene. The length of the CDR3 is 15 residues.

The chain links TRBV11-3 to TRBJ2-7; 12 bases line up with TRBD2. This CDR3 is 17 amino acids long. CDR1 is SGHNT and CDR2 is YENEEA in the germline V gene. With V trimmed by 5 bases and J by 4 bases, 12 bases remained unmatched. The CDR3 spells CASSRTIQTSGSYEQYF. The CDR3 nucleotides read TGTGCCAGCAGCCGAACAATCCAGACTAGCGGGAGTTACGAGCAGTACTTC.

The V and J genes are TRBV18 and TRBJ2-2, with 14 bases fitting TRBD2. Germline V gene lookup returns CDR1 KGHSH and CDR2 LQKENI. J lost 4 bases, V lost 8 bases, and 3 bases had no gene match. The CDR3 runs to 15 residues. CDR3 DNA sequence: TGTGCCAGCGCGGGACTAGCGGGAGTCACCGGGGAGCTGTTTTTT. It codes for CASAGLAGVTGELFF.

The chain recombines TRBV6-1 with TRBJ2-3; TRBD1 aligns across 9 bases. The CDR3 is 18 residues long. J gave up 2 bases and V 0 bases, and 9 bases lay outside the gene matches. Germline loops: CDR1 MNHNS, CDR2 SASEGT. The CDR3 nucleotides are TGTGCCAGCAGTGAAGCGCCGGGGACAGGGCTATACACAGATACGCAGTATTTT. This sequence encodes CASSEAPGTGLYTDTQYF.

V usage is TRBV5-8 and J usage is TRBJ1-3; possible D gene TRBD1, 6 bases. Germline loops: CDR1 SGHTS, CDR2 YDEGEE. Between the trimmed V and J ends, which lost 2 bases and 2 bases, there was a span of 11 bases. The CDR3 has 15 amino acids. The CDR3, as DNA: TGTGCCAGCAGCTTAACAGGGCGCACTGGAAACACCATATATTTT. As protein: CASSLTGRTGNTIYF.

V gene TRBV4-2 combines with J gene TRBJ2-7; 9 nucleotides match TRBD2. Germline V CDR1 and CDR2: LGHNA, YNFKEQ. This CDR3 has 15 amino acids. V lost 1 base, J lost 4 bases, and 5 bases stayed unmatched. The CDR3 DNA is TGTGCCAGCAGCCAAGGTGAGCGGGAGGCTTACGAGCAGTACTTC. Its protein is CASSQGEREAYEQYF.

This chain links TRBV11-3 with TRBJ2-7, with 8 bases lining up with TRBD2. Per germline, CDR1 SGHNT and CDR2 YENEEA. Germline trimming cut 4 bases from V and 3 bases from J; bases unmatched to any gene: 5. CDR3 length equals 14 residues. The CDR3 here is CASSSSGSSYEQYF. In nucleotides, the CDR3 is TGTGCCAGCAGCTCGAGCGGGAGTAGCTACGAGCAGTACTTC.

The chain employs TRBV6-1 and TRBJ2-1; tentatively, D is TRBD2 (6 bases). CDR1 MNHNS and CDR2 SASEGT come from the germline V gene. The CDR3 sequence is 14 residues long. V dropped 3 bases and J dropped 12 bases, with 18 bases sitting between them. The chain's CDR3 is CASSEVGGTWAQFF. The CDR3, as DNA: TGTGCCAGCAGTGAGGTAGGAGGGACTTGGGCGCAGTTCTTC.

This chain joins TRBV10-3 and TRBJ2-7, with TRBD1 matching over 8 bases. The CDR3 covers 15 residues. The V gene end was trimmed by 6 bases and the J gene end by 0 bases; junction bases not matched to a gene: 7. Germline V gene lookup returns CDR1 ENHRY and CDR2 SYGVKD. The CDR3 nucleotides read TGTGCCATCAGGGTTGACAGGGGTTACTCCTACGAGCAGTACTTC. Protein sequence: CAIRVDRGYSYEQYF.

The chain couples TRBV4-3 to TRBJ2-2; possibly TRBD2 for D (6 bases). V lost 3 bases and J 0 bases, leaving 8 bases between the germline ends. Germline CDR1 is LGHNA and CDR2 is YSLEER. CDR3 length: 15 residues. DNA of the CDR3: TGCGCCAGCAGCCAGGGGAGGACGAACACCGGGGAGCTGTTTTTT. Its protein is CASSQGRTNTGELFF.

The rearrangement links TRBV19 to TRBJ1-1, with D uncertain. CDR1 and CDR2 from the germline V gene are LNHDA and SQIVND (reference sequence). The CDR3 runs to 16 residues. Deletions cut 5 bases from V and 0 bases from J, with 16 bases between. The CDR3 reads CASSPLPGGLNTEAFF. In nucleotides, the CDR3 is TGTGCCAGTAGTCCTCTCCCGGGAGGCCTGAACACTGAAGCTTTCTTT.

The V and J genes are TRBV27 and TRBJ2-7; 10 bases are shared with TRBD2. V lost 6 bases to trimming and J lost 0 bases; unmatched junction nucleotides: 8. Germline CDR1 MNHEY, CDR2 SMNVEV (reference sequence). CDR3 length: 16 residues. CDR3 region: CASSPYSGRLSYEQYF. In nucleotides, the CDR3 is TGTGCCAGCAGCCCTTATAGCGGGAGGCTCTCCTACGAGCAGTACTTC.

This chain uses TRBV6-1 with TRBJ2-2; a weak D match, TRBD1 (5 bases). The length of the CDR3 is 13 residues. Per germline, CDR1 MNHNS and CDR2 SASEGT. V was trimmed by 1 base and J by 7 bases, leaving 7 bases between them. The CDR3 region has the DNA TGTGCCAGCAGTGAAGAAGGGGTCGGGGAGCTGTTTTTT. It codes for CASSEEGVGELFF.

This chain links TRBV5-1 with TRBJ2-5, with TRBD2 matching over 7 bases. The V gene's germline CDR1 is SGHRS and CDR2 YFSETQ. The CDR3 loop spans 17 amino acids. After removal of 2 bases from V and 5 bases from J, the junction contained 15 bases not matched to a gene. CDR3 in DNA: TGCGCCAGCAGCTTAAATCGCAGGGAGGGAGGAGGGGAGACCCAGTACTTC. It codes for CASSLNRREGGGETQYF.

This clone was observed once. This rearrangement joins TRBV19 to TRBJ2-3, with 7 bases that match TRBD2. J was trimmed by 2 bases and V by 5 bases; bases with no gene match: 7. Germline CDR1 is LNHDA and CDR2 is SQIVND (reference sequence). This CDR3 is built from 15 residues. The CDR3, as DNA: TGTGCCAGTAGTGGGGGGGACGGATTCACAGATACGCAGTATTTT. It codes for CASSGGDGFTDTQYF.

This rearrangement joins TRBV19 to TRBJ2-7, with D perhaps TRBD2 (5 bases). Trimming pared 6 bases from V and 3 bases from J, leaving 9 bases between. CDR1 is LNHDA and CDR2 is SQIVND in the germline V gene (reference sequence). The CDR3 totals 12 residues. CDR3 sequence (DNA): TGTGCCAGTAGGTCACGGGACTACGAGCAGTACTTC. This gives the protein CASRSRDYEQYF. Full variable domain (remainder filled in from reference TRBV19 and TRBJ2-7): DGGITQSPKYLFRKEGQNVTLSCEQNLNHDAMYWYRQDPGQGLRLIYYSQIVNDFQKGDIAEGYSVSREKKESFPLTVTSAQKNPTAFYLCASRSRDYEQYFGPGTRLTVT.

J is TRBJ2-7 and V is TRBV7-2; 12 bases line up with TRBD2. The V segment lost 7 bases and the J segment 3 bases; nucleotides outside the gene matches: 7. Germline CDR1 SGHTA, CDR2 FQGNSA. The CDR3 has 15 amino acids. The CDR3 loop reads CASTQGLAGHYEQYF. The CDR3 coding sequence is TGTGCCAGCACCCAAGGACTAGCGGGGCACTACGAGCAGTACTTC. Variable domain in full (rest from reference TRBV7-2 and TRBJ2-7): GAGVSQSPSNKVTEKGKDVELRCDPISGHTALYWYRQSLGQGLEFLIYFQGNSAPDKSGLPSDRFSAERTGGSVSTLTIQRTQQEDSAVYLCASTQGLAGHYEQYFGPGTRLTVT.

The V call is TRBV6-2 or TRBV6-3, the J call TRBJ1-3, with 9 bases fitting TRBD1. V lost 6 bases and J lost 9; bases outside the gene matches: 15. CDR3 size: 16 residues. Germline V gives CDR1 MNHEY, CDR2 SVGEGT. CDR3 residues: CASSGPGQGLSSTIYF. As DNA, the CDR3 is TGTGCCAGCAGCGGCCCGGGACAGGGCCTGTCGAGCACCATATATTTT.

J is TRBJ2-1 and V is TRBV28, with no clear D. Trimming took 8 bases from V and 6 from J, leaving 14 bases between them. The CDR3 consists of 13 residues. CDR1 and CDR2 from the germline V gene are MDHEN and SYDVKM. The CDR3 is CASFKYGPNEQFF. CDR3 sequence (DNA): TGTGCCAGCTTTAAATATGGCCCCAATGAGCAGTTCTTC.

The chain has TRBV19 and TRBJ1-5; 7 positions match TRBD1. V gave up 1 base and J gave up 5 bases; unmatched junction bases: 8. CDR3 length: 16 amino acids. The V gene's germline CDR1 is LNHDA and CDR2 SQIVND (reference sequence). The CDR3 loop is CASSIADRVRYQPQHF. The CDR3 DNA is TGTGCCAGTAGTATAGCCGACAGGGTGCGATATCAGCCCCAGCATTTT. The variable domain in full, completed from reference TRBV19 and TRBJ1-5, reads DGGITQSPKYLFRKEGQNVTLSCEQNLNHDAMYWYRQDPGQGLRLIYYSQIVNDFQKGDIAEGYSVSREKKESFPLTVTSAQKNPTAFYLCASSIADRVRYQPQHFGDGTRLSIL.

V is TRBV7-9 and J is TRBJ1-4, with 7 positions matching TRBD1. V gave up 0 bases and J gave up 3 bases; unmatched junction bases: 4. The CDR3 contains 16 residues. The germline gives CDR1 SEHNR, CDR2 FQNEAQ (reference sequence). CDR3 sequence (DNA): TGTGCCAGCAGCTTAGCCAGGGGGATGGCTAATGAAAAACTGTTTTTT. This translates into CASSLARGMANEKLFF. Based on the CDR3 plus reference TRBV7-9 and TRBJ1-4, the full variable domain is DTGVSQNPRHKITKRGQNVTFRCDPISEHNRLYWYRQTLGQGPEFLTYFQNEAQLEKSRLLSDRFSAERPKGSFSTLEIQRTEQGDSAMYLCASSLARGMANEKLFFGSGTQLSVL.

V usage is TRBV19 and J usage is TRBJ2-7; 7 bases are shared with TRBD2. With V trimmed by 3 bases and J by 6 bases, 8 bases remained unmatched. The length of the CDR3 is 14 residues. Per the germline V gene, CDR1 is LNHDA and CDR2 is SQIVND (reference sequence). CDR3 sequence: CASSIERLASEQYF. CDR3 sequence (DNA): TGTGCCAGTAGTATCGAACGACTAGCCTCCGAGCAGTACTTC.

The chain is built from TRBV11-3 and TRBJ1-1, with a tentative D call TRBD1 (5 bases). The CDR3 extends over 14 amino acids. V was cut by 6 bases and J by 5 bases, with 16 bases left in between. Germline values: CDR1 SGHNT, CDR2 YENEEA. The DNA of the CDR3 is TGTGCCAGCAGTTTCTTACCGGGGGGGACTGAAGCTTTCTTT. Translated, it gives CASSFLPGGTEAFF.

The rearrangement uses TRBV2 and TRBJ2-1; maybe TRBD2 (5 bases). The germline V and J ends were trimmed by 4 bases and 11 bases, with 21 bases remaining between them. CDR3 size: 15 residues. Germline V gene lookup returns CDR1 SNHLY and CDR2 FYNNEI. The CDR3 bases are TGTGCCAGCAGTGCGAAGGACTTCAGCTTCATACAGCAGTTCTTC. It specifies CASSAKDFSFIQQFF.

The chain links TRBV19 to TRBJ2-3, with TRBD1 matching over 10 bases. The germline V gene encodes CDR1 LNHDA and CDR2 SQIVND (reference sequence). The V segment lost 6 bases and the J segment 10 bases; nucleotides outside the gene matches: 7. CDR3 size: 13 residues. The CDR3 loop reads CASSPRDRGSQYF. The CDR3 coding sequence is TGTGCCAGTAGCCCCCGGGACAGGGGCTCGCAGTATTTT.

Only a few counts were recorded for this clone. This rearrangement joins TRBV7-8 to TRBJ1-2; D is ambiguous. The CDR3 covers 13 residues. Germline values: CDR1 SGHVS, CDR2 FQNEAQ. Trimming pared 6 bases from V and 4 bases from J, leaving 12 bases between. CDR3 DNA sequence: TGTGCCAGCAGTCCAAGCACTCTCTATGGCTACACCTTC. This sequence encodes CASSPSTLYGYTF.